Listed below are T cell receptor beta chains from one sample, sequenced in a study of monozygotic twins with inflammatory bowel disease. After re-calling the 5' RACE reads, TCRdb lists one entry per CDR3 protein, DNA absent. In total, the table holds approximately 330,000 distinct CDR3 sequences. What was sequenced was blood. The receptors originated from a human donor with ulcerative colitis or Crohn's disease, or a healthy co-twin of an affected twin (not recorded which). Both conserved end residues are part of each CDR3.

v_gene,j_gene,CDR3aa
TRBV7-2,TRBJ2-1,CASSTGTTNNEQFF
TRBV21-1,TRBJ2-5,CASSKWRGQETQYF
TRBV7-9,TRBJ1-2,CASSLPQEHGYTF
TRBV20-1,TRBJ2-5,CSAFHRLAGEGAQYF
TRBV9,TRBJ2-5,CASSLRQGFRETQYF
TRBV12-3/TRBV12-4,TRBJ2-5,CASSLDITAQETQYF
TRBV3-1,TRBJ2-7,CASSQEDEQYF
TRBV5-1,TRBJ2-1,CASSWGPADGSLNEQFF
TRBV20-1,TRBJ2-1,CSAIPLGGYNEQFF
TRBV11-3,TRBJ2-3,CASSPSAGGDTQYF
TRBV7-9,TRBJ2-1,CASSLIVGGPNEQFF
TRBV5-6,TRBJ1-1,CASSLAGGMNTEAFF
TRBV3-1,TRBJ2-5,CASRLAGVETQYF
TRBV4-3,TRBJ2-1,CASSPNSGQDEQFF
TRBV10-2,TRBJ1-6,CASSGGTGGVYNSPLHF
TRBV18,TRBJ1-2,CASSPPSDGYTF
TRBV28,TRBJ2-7,CASKDRGNEQYF
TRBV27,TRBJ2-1,CASSLSLGGNEQFF
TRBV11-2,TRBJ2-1,CASSWGRGSGVSYNEQFF
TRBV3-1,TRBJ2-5,CASSRKGSQQETQYF
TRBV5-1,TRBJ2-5,CASSLYTGQETQYF
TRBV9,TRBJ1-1,CASSDLTWGEAFF
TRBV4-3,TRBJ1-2,CASSQEPKWGSYYTF
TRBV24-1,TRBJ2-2,CATSDRQVNTGELFF
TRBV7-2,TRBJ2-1,CASLKGLAGGSNEQFF
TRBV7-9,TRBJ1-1,CASSKLDTLNTEAFF
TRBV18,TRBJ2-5,CASSPQRGQETQYF
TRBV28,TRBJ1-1,CASRSTGEGGNAEAFF
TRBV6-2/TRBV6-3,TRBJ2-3,CASSSWTSTDTQYF
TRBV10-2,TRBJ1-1,CASEDMNTEAFF
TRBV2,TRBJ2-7,CANSPEPGQVYEQYF
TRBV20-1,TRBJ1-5,CSAKTGGVGQPQHF
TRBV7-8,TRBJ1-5,CASSLMGQGNQPQHF
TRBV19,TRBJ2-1,CASSIGTGYVDEQFF
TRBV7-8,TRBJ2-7,CASSLAGLHVEQYF
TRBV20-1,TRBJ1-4,CSARFARTLNEKLFF
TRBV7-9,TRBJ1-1,CASSLPGVENEAFF
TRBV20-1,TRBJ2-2,CSAIGGAGSTGELFF
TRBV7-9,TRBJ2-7,CASSSYDRGSEQYF
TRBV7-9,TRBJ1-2,CASSDLQGMRGYTF
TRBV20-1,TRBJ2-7,CSELAPGGPLHEQYF
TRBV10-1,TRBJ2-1,CASSESPASYNEQFF
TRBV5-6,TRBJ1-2,CASRRQGNYGYTF
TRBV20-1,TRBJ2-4,CSARATSGTFLNIQYF
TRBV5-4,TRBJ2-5,CASSHAVGIGETQYF
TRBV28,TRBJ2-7,CASSSQGAGYDEQYF
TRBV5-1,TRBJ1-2,CASRGANYGYTF
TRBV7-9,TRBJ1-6,CASSLAWPGSPLHF
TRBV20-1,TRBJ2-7,CSARLAGVGEQYF
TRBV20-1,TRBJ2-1,CGVTTSGGYNEQFF